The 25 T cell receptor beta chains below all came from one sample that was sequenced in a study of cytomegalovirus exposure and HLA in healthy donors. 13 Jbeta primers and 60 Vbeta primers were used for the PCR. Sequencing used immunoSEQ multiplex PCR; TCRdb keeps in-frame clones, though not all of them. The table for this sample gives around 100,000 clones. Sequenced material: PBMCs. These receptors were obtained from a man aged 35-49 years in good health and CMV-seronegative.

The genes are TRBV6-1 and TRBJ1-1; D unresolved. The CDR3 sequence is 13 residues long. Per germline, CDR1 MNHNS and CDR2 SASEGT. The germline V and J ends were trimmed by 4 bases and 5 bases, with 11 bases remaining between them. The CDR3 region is CASSVTLGTEAFF. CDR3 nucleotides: TGTGCCAGCAGTGTGACACTTGGGACTGAAGCTTTCTTT.

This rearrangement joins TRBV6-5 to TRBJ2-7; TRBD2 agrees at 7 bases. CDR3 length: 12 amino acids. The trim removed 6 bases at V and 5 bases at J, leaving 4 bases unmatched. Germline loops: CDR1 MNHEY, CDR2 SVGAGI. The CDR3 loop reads CASRRESNEQYF. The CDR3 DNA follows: TGTGCCAGCAGGCGGGAGTCCAACGAGCAGTACTTC.

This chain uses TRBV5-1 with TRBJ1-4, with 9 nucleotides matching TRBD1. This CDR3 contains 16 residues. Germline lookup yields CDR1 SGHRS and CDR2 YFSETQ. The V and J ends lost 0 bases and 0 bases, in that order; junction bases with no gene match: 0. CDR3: CASSLGQGATNEKLFF. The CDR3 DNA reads TGCGCCAGCAGCTTGGGACAGGGGGCAACTAATGAAAAACTGTTTTTT.

The CDR3 DNA reads as TGTGCCTGGAGAAAACAGGACACATCCTACAATGAGCAGTTCTTC. This encodes CAWRKQDTSYNEQFF. The J gene is TRBJ2-1, the V gene TRBV30, with a possible D match to TRBD1 (5 bases). V lost 3 bases and J lost 1, with 13 bases in between. The CDR3 contains 15 residues. Germline values: CDR1 GTSNPN, CDR2 SVGIG (reference sequence).

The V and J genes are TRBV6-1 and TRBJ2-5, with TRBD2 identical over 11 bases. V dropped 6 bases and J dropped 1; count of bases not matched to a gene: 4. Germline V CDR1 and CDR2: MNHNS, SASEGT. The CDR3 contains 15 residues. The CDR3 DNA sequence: TGTGCCAGCAGAGCCCTAGCGGGGGGCCAAGAGACCCAGTACTTC. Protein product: CASRALAGGQETQYF.

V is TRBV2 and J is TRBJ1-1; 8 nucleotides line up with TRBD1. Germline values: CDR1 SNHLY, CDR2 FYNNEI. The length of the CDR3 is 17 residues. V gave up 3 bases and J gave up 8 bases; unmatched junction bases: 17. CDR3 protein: CASSDPGTGLYLGEAFF. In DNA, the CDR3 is TGTGCCAGCAGTGACCCAGGGACAGGATTATACTTGGGGGAAGCTTTCTTT.

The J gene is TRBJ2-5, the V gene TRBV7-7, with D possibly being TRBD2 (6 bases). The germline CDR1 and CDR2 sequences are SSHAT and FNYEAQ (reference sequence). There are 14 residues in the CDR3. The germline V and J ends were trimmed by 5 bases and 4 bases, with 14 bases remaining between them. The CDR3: CASSPTSLGETQYF. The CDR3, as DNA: TGTGCCAGCAGCCCTACTAGCCTGGGAGAGACCCAGTACTTC.

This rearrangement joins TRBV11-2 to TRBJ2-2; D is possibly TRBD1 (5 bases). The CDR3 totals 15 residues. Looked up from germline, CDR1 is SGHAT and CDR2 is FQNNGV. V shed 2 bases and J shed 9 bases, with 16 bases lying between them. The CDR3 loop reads CASSLMWQGSRELFF. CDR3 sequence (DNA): TGTGCCAGCAGCTTAATGTGGCAGGGAAGTAGGGAGCTGTTTTTT. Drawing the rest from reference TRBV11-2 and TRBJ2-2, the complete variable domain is EAGVAQSPRYKIIEKRQSVAFWCNPISGHATLYWYQQILGQGPKLLIQFQNNGVVDDSQLPKDRFSAERLKGVDSTLKIQPAKLEDSAVYLCASSLMWQGSRELFFGEGSRLTVL.

As DNA, the CDR3 is TGTGCCAGCAGCGTAGGAGGGAGTCAGGGGCACTATGGCTACACCTTC. Translation: CASSVGGSQGHYGYTF. The chain is built from TRBV9 and TRBJ1-2, with D possibly TRBD1 on 6 matching bases. The V end lost 0 bases, the J end lost 3 bases, and 15 bases lay between the germline ends. The germline V gene has CDR1 SGDLS and CDR2 YYNGEE. The CDR3 is 16 residues long.

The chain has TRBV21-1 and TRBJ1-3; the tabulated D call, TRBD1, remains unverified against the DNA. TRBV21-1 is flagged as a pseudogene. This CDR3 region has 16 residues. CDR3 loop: CASSSLGQGHGNTIYF. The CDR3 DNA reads TGTGCCAGCAGCAGTCTAGGACAGGGGCATGGAAACACCATATATTTT.

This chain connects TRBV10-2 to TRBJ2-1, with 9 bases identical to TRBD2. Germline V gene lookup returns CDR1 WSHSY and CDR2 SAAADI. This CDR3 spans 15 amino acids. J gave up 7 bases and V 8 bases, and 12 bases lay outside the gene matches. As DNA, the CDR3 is TGCGCCAGCCTCATGGGCGGGAGGGCGAATAATGAGCAGTTCTTC. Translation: CASLMGGRANNEQFF.

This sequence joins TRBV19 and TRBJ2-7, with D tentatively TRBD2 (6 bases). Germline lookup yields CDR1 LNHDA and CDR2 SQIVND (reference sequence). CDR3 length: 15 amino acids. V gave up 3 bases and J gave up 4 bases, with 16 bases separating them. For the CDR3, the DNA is TGTGCCAGTAGTATGTCCGGGACTGGATTTTACGAGCAGTACTTC. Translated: CASSMSGTGFYEQYF.

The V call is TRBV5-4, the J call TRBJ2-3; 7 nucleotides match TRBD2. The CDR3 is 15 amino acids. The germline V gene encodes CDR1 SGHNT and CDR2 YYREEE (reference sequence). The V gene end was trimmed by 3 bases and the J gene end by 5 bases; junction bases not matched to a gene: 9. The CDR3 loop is CASSWGGNQGDTQYF. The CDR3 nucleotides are TGTGCCAGCAGCTGGGGGGGAAATCAGGGAGATACGCAGTATTTT.

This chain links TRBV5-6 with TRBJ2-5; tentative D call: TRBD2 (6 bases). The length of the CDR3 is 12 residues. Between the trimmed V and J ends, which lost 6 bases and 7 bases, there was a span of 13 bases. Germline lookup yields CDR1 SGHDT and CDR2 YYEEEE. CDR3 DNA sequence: TGTGCCAGCACCCCTTGGGGGGTGACCCAGTACTTC. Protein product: CASTPWGVTQYF.

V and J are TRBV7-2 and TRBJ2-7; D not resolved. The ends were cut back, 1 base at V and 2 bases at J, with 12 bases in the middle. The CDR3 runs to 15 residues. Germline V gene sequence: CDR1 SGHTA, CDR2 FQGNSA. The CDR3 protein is CASSLGVTYTYEQYF. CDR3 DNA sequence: TGTGCCAGCAGCTTAGGAGTTACTTATACCTACGAGCAGTACTTC.

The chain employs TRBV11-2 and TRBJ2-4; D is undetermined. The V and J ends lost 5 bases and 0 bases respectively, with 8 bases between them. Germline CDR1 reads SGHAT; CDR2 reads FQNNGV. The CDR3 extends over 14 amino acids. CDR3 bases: TGTGCCAGCAGCCCGTCCTTAGCCAAAAACATTCAGTACTTC. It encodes CASSPSLAKNIQYF.

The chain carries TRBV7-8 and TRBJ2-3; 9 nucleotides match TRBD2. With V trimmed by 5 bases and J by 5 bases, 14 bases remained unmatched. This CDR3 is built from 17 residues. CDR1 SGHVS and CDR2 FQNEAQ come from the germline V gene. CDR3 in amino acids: CASSPRWASGAEDTQYF. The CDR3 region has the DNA TGTGCCAGCAGCCCAAGATGGGCTAGCGGGGCCGAAGATACGCAGTATTTT. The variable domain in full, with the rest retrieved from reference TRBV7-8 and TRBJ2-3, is GAGVSQSPRYKVAKRGQDVALRCDPISGHVSLFWYQQALGQGPEFLTYFQNEAQLDKSGLPSDRFFAERPEGSVSTLKIQRTQQEDSAVYLCASSPRWASGAEDTQYFGPGTRLTVL.

CDR3 loop: CSVAPSGKQETQYF. In DNA, the CDR3 is TGCAGCGTTGCCCCTAGCGGGAAACAAGAGACCCAGTACTTC. The chain uses TRBV29-1 and TRBJ2-5, with 9 bases matching TRBD2. The CDR3 is 14 amino acids. Germline CDR1 reads SQVTM; CDR2 reads ANQGSEA. Losses at the gene ends were 4 bases for V and 2 bases for J; bases not matched to a gene: 5.

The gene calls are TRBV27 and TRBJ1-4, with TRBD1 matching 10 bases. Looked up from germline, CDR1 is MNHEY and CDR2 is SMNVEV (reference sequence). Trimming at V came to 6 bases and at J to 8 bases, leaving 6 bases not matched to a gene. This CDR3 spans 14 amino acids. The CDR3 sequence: CASRTGTGVEKLFF. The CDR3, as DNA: TGTGCCAGCAGGACCGGGACAGGGGTCGAAAAACTGTTTTTT.

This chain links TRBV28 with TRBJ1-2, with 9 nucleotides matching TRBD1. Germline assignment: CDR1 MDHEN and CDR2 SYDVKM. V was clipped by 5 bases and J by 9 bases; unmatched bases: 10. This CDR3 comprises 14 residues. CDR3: CASSPTGTGTRYTF. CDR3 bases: TGTGCCAGCAGTCCAACCGGGACAGGGACGCGCTACACCTTC.

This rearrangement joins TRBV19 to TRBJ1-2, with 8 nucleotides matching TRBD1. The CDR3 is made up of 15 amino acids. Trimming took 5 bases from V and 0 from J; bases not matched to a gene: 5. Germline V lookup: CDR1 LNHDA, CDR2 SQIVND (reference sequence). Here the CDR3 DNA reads TGTGCCAGTAGTCCCCAGGGGGCCCCTAACTATGGCTACACCTTC. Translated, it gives CASSPQGAPNYGYTF.

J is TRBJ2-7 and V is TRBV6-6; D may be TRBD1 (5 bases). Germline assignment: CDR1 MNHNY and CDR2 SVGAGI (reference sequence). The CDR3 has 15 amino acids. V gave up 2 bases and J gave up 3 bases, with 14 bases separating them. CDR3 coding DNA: TGTGCCAGCAGTTACCCTAATTCAGGGCTCTACGAGCAGTACTTC. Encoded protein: CASSYPNSGLYEQYF.

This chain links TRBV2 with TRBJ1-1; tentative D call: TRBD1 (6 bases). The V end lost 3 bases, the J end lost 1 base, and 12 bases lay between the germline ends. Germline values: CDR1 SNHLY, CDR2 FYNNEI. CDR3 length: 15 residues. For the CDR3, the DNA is TGTGCCAGCAGTGAGACAGGCGGCCCGAACACTGAAGCTTTCTTT. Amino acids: CASSETGGPNTEAFF.

This chain's CDR3 is CASSVAGTGDQPQHF. CDR3 nucleotide sequence: TGTGCCAGCAGCGTAGCTGGGACAGGGGATCAGCCCCAGCATTTT. The genes are TRBV9 and TRBJ1-5; 10 nucleotides match TRBD1. The V gene end was trimmed by 0 bases and the J gene end by 5 bases; junction bases not matched to a gene: 2. The CDR3 runs to 15 residues. CDR1 SGDLS and CDR2 YYNGEE come from the germline V gene.

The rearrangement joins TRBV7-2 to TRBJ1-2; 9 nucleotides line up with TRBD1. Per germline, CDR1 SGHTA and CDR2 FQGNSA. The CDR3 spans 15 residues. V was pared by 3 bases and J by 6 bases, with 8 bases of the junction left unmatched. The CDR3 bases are TGTGCCAGCAGCTTCCGATTACAGGGGGCCAATGGCTACACCTTC. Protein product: CASSFRLQGANGYTF.